Each of the 20 T cell receptor beta chains below was sequenced from the same sample in a study of regulatory T cells in long-lasting Graves disease. The authors built TCR beta libraries using iRepertoire HTBI primers and Arm-PCR of CDR3 regions. TCRdb passed the multiplex PCR reads through MiXCR, listing each CDR3 protein once. Of hundreds of thousands of distinct CDR3 sequences listed, 15% to 20% are singletons. Documented time point: newly diagnosed GD, antithyroid drugs for less than 3 months. PBMC RNA was the source of the TCR library. These data also featured in a second study, about T cells in Graves' hyperthyroidism and ophthalmopathy.

This sample comprised peripheral blood mononuclear cells (PBMCs), obtained at new diagnosis, from a patient treated with antithyroid drugs. The receptor set was obtained from a woman aged 40-60 years with Graves disease.

This clonotype has at least ten counts. This sequence joins TRBV28 and TRBJ2-7; D is possibly TRBD2 (6 bases). The CDR3 loop spans 15 amino acids. Germline loops: CDR1 MDHEN, CDR2 SYDVKM. V lost 4 bases and J lost 7, with 20 bases in between. CDR3 residues: CASSSPNGGGFEQYF. The CDR3 DNA reads as TGTGCCAGCAGTTCACCAAACGGGGGTGGCTTTGAGCAGTACTTC.

This clonotype appeared a few times. The rearrangement joins TRBV2 to TRBJ2-4, with D perhaps assigned TRBD1 or TRBD2 (7 bases each). The CDR3 spans 18 residues. The V gene lost 1 base and the J gene lost 2 bases, with 18 bases spanning the gap. Germline V gene sequence: CDR1 SNHLY, CDR2 FYNNEI. The CDR3 DNA follows: TGTGCCAGCAGTGAAGTTTGGGGAGGGGGCCGAACCAAAAACATTCAGTACTTC. Residues: CASSEVWGGGRTKNIQYF.

This clonotype was picked up many times. The chain joins TRBV6-1 to TRBJ1-5; D may be TRBD1 (5 bases). Germline V gives CDR1 MNHNS, CDR2 SASEGT. The V end lost 6 bases, the J end lost 4 bases, and 7 bases lay between the germline ends. The CDR3 has 12 residues. CDR3 nucleotides: TGTGCCAGCAGGACAGAGAATCAGCCCCAGCATTTT. It is translated as CASRTENQPQHF.

This rearrangement joins TRBV11-2 to TRBJ1-2; D is unclear. V lost 5 bases to trimming and J lost 3 bases, with 13 bases between them. This CDR3 is 14 amino acids long. Germline V gene lookup returns CDR1 SGHAT and CDR2 FQNNGV. CDR3 sequence reads: CASSPLWGDYGYTF. As DNA, the CDR3 is TGTGCCAGCAGCCCCCTCTGGGGAGACTATGGCTACACCTTC.

In this sample, this clonotype turned up many times. The V call is TRBV6-2 or TRBV6-3, the J call TRBJ2-3; D unresolved. The CDR3 is 13 residues long. Trimming took off 3 bases at V and 2 bases at J, with 6 bases between the two ends. Germline assignment: CDR1 MNHEY and CDR2 SVGEGT. CDR3 bases: TGTGCCAGCAGTTATGGCTCCACAGATACGCAGTATTTT. Encoded protein: CASSYGSTDTQYF.

This clonotype was detected only a few times. The chain recombines TRBV30 with TRBJ2-7, with D possibly being TRBD1 (6 bases). The CDR3 runs to 13 residues. Germline V gives CDR1 GTSNPN, CDR2 SVGIG (reference sequence). V lost 4 bases to trimming and J lost 4 bases, with 14 bases between them. The chain's CDR3 is CAWTQGLGYEQYF. The DNA for the CDR3 is TGTGCCTGGACCCAGGGGCTTGGGTACGAGCAGTACTTC.

This clonotype was counted ten times or more. The chain joins TRBV11-3 to TRBJ2-5; D unresolved. From germline, CDR1 is SGHNT and CDR2 YENEEA. CDR3 length equals 13 residues. The V gene lost 5 bases and the J gene lost 5 bases, with 12 bases spanning the gap. The CDR3 coding sequence is TGTGCCAGCAGCACCCGTAAAACGGAGACCCAGTACTTC. This sequence encodes CASSTRKTETQYF.

This clonotype showed up many times. The chain has TRBV3-1 and TRBJ2-7; tentatively, D is TRBD2 (5 bases). This CDR3 comprises 12 residues. Germline values: CDR1 LGHDT, CDR2 YNNKEL (reference sequence). Trimming cost V 1 base and J 8 bases, with 9 bases left between them. CDR3 nucleotide sequence: TGTGCCAGCAGCCAAGCCGGGATTAAGCAGTACTTC. This encodes CASSQAGIKQYF.

This clonotype was counted at least ten times. The chain recombines TRBV6-1 with TRBJ1-5, with 7 bases aligning to TRBD1. The V gene's germline CDR1 is MNHNS and CDR2 SASEGT. With 6 bases clipped from V and 0 bases from J, the junction kept 8 bases outside the gene matches. CDR3 size: 16 residues. CDR3 region: CASSLRTGHSNQPQHF. CDR3 nucleotide sequence: TGTGCCAGCAGCCTTCGGACAGGTCATAGCAATCAGCCCCAGCATTTT.

V usage is TRBV5-1 and J usage is TRBJ1-1; D is unresolved. Per the germline V gene, CDR1 is SGHRS and CDR2 is YFSETQ. The V and J ends lost 2 bases and 0 bases respectively, with 8 bases between them. The CDR3 extends over 14 amino acids. The CDR3 loop reads CASSFELLNTEAFF. In nucleotides, the CDR3 is TGCGCCAGCAGCTTCGAGCTGCTGAACACTGAAGCTTTCTTT. The variable domain in full, with the rest retrieved from reference TRBV5-1 and TRBJ1-1, is KAGVTQTPRYLIKTRGQQVTLSCSPISGHRSVSWYQQTPGQGLQFLFEYFSETQRNKGNFPGRFSGRQFSNSRSEMNVSTLELGDSALYLCASSFELLNTEAFFGQGTRLTVV.

In its sample, this clonotype was seen a few times. The rearrangement joins TRBV12-3 or TRBV12-4 to TRBJ1-2, with TRBD1 as a possible D gene (5 bases). The CDR3 runs to 14 residues. Trimming left V 5 bases short and J 8 bases short, with 18 bases between. The CDR3 protein is CASSPSGVTIGYTF. CDR3 bases: TGTGCCAGCAGTCCATCGGGGGTAACTATCGGCTACACCTTC.

Many counts were recorded for this clonotype. This chain joins TRBV7-8 and TRBJ1-1, with D possibly being TRBD1 (6 bases). CDR1 is SGHVS, CDR2 FQNEAQ, per germline. V lost 1 base, J lost 5 bases, and 17 bases lay in between. This CDR3 has 16 amino acids. CDR3 in amino acids: CASSLEGGGYSTEAFF. The DNA for the CDR3 is TGTGCCAGCAGCTTAGAAGGGGGTGGTTATTCGACTGAAGCTTTCTTT.

This clonotype showed up just once. A much larger clone differs by one base, so this may be a read error. The conserved closing phenylalanine or tryptophan is absent in this CDR3, likely reflecting a read error. The V call is TRBV3-1, the J call TRBJ2-1; D remains unclear. The CDR3 totals 15 residues. V lost 0 bases and J lost 4, with 10 bases in between. Germline V gene lookup returns CDR1 LGHDT and CDR2 YNNKEL (reference sequence). The CDR3 protein is CASSQDTGPYNEQFS. The CDR3 bases are TGTGCCAGCAGCCAAGATACGGGTCCTTACAATGAGCAGTTCTCC.

In this sample, this clonotype turned up many times. V and J are TRBV25-1 and TRBJ1-1; D remains unclear. Germline-derived CDR1 and CDR2 are MGHDK and SYGVNS. CDR3 size: 15 residues. V was trimmed by 3 bases and J by 5 bases, leaving 16 bases between them. CDR3 sequence (DNA): TGTGCCAGCAGTGATTCTTGGTCCGGCGGTACTGAAGCTTTCTTT. Translating gives CASSDSWSGGTEAFF.

This clonotype was seen many times. The chain joins TRBV7-9 to TRBJ1-5; D is unresolved. The V gene's germline CDR1 is SEHNR and CDR2 FQNEAQ (reference sequence). Trimming took off 5 bases at V and 6 bases at J, with 8 bases between the two ends. The CDR3 has 12 residues. CDR3 residues: CASSLMGQPQHF. The CDR3 DNA reads TGTGCCAGCAGCCTTATGGGTCAGCCCCAGCATTTT.

This clonotype has a count of ten or more. The chain uses TRBV20-1 and TRBJ2-7; the D call may be TRBD1 or TRBD2 (5 bases each). Germline loops: CDR1 DFQATT, CDR2 SNEGSKA (reference sequence). V lost 5 bases to trimming and J lost 2 bases, with 16 bases between them. There are 14 residues in the CDR3. The CDR3 protein is CSAGEILRAYEQYF. The CDR3 bases are TGCAGTGCTGGGGAGATCCTCAGGGCCTACGAGCAGTACTTC.

The table lists this clonotype with a few counts. The chain has TRBV19 and TRBJ1-5; the D gene is possibly TRBD1 (5 bases). Germline-derived CDR1 and CDR2 are LNHDA and SQIVND (reference sequence). Trimming stripped 3 bases from V and 7 bases from J, with 10 bases between. The CDR3 extends over 13 amino acids. The DNA of the CDR3 is TGTGCCAGTAGTATTCAAGGGGACCAGCCCCAGCATTTT. Amino acids: CASSIQGDQPQHF.

The sample holds one count of this clonotype. The chain uses TRBV15 and TRBJ2-1, with TRBD2 identical over 8 bases. The CDR3 has 15 amino acids. The junction had 0 bases not matched to a gene; V was cut back by 1 base and J by 1 base. Germline V gene sequence: CDR1 LNHNV, CDR2 YYDKDF (reference sequence). The CDR3, as DNA: TGTGCCACCAGCAGAGCGGGGGGGTCCTACAATGAGCAGTTCTTC. Protein product: CATSRAGGSYNEQFF. Filled out from reference TRBV15 and TRBJ2-1, the complete variable domain reads DAMVIQNPRYQVTQFGKPVTLSCSQTLNHNVMYWYQQKSSQAPKLLFHYYDKDFNNEADTPDNFQSRRPNTSFCFLDIRSPGLGDTAMYLCATSRAGGSYNEQFFGPGTRLTVL.

The sample holds a few counts of this clonotype. The CDR3 loop reads CASSSSRGAMNTEAFF. The CDR3, as DNA: TGTGCCAGCAGCTCCTCCCGGGGGGCCATGAACACTGAAGCTTTCTTT. This sequence joins TRBV11-2 and TRBJ1-1; maybe TRBD1 (6 bases). Germline values: CDR1 SGHAT, CDR2 FQNNGV. Trimming stripped 4 bases from V and 0 bases from J, with 15 bases between. The CDR3 has 16 amino acids.

With regard to this clonotype: A read error is likely, as this CDR3 ends without the conserved phenylalanine or tryptophan. The gene calls are TRBV2 and TRBJ1-1; D not resolved. Trimming pared 6 bases from V and 7 bases from J, leaving 6 bases between. The V gene's germline CDR1 is SNHLY and CDR2 FYNNEI. This CDR3 spans 10 amino acids. The CDR3 nucleotides are TGTGCCAGCAGCCGGTTTGAAGCTTTCCTT. It yields the protein CASSRFEAFL.